This T cell receptor (beta chain) came from a study of blood T cell repertoires in COVID-19 (dated by TCRdb to about 2020). At the level of the whole study: Samples from collaborators originated in the United States, Italy and Spain and spanned both the acute and convalescent phases of COVID-19. Where available, HLA class I and class II types were obtained from metadata supplied by the sample provider rather than from assay-based typing. Nearly every sample came with metadata listing a de-identified subject ID, COVID-19 status, age in years and sex. The prospective study material was composed of cDNA or gDNA derived from T cells, B-cell-depleted T cells, or PBMCs. The samples were drawn from the first 160 participants of the ongoing ImmuneRACE study and from more than 1,000 subjects provided by 6 global collaborators. The repertoires were made available in a free public database intended to serve as a resource for research on the immune response to SARS-CoV-2. Subjects who had been exposed to COVID-19, were actively infected with it, or had recovered from it provided the deeply sampled blood TCRbeta repertoires that made up the dataset. Points the paper makes about the study in general: The quantity of clinical and demographic metadata differed by source and by participant and was supplied without curation.

For this clone: The antigen it recognizes is unknown. Base qualities are not at hand, and no much larger clone is one base apart.

The germline V and J ends show losses of 3 bases and 4 bases respectively, and no gene match explains 7 bases of the junction. The CDR3 contains 15 residues, cysteine and phenylalanine counted. Of the read, only the CDR3 DNA is kept; its 45 bases are in frame from base 1. The CDR1 and CDR2 encoded by the germline V gene (reference sequence) are SEHNR and FQNEAQ. At one collaborating source in Seattle, patients were enrolled during active infection and were followed longitudinally through the course of disease. Whole blood was collected in K2EDTA tubes by collaborating institutions according to the institutions' own protocols. Collaborator samples were shipped for TCRbeta analysis as frozen whole blood, isolated PBMCs, or DNA extracted from either sample type. The immunoSEQ Assay, a bias-controlled multiplex PCR, was used to amplify TCRbeta CDR3 regions from genomic DNA. In the original analysis: The number of nucleated cells in each sample was estimated from the amplification of reference gene primers within the assay. Sequence reads were collapsed and filtered to measure the absolute abundance of every unique TCRbeta CDR3 rearrangement. For each sample, productive Simpson clonality was calculated as the square root of Simpson's diversity index over productive rearrangements. The immuneACCESS repertoire file appears here via TCRdb, limited to in-frame rearrangements. These files lack a portion of the clones; in checked studies, under half of the deficit traces to unresolved V genes, and the cause of the others is not known. The DNA gave D and trimming, while V, J and clone size come from that table. The sample has approximately 460,000 clones on record, about 91% of them singletons. Clones ranked in the top ten supply roughly 0.92% of the sample.

This sequence was found in a man between 18 and 35 years old with COVID-19, enrolled during active disease. The sequenced sample was peripheral blood. The rearranged chain carries TRBV7-9 and TRBJ2-5; TRBD2 agrees with 8 junctional bases. The nucleotides are TGTGCCAGCAGCTTTTCCAGCGGGAGTGGAGAGACCCAGTACTTC. Protein translation: CASSFSSGSGETQYF.